This record concerns one T cell receptor beta chain sequence. Its antigen remains unidentified. This entry is derived from a study of cytomegalovirus exposure and HLA in healthy donors. Study-level results: The likely origin of a cluster of highly shared sequence variants was a sequencing artifact.

The PCR made use of 60 Vbeta and 13 Jbeta primers. The assay was immunoSEQ multiplex PCR, and TCRdb's table has in-frame clones only and misses some. Of 100,000 or so clones listed, about 80% are singletons. Sequenced material: PBMCs. The origin of this receptor is a man aged 40-49 years in good health and CMV-seronegative.

The CDR3 bases are TGTGCCAGTAGTCCCAGGGGGCTCCACGAGCAGTACTTC. Its translation is CASSPRGLHEQYF. The chain combines TRBV19 with TRBJ2-7; TRBD1 matches at 8 bases. CDR1 and CDR2 from the germline V gene are LNHDA and SQIVND (reference sequence). The CDR3 contains 13 residues. With 5 bases clipped from V and 5 bases from J, the junction kept 5 bases outside the gene matches.